Following are 4 T cell receptor beta chains from one sample sequenced in a study of blood T cells in healthy people across ages. Primed by a sample-barcoded 5' primer and a J-beta primer mix, a second PCR proceeded for 7 to 11 cycles. TCRdb processed the 5' RACE reads anew with MiXCR; each CDR3 protein has one entry. The table has 1.8 million or so distinct CDR3 sequences, about two fifths seen once. Sequencing was performed on blood. The receptors were gathered from a human donor in good health.

This clonotype appeared a single time. A junction boundary mismatches the germline segment, possibly from a read error. This chain connects TRBV2 to TRBJ1-2, with TRBD1 matching 9 bases. The germline V gene encodes CDR1 SNHLY and CDR2 FYNNEI. The CDR3 consists of 16 residues. CDR3 in DNA: TGTACCAGCAGTATCCCGGGACAGGGAGGGAGCTATGGCTACACCTTC. Translating it yields CTSSIPGQGGSYGYTF.

This clonotype was seen only a few times. The chain employs TRBV29-1 and TRBJ1-1, with D perhaps TRBD1 (6 bases). Germline loops: CDR1 SQVTM, CDR2 ANQGSEA. Trimming took off 7 bases at V and 0 bases at J, with 9 bases between the two ends. The CDR3 consists of 12 residues. For the CDR3, the DNA is TGCAGCGCCACAGGGCTGAACACTGAAGCTTTCTTT. It codes for CSATGLNTEAFF.

The chain is built from TRBV20-1 and TRBJ2-5, with a possible D match to TRBD2 (5 bases). This CDR3 contains 13 residues. From germline, CDR1 is DFQATT and CDR2 SNEGSKA (reference sequence). V lost 0 bases and J 5 bases, leaving 10 bases between the germline ends. The CDR3 region has the DNA TGCAGTGCTAGAGACCTCCCGGGGGAGACCCAGTACTTC. Residues: CSARDLPGETQYF.

Only a few counts were recorded for this clonotype. The CDR3 region is CASSLGRVPYEQYF. CDR3 bases: TGTGCCAGCAGTTTGGGGCGGGTTCCCTACGAGCAGTACTTC. V is TRBV12-3 or TRBV12-4 and J is TRBJ2-7; D could derive from TRBD1 or TRBD2 (5 bases each). This CDR3 is built from 14 residues. Trimming pared 3 bases from V and 2 bases from J, leaving 11 bases between.